The 14 T cell receptor beta chains given below trace back to one sample, sequenced in a study of blood T cell repertoires in COVID-19. The repertoire was sequenced with immunoSEQ multiplex PCR; TCRdb's copy has only in-frame clones and lacks some. The sample lists 350,000 to 500,000 clones, 85% to 90% occurring once. Sequencing was performed on peripheral blood. The source of these receptors is a man aged 18 to 29 with COVID-19, enrolled during active disease.

This sequence joins TRBV7-2 and TRBJ2-5; 11 bases are shared with TRBD2. This CDR3 region has 15 residues. Germline values: CDR1 SGHTA, CDR2 FQGNSA. The junction had 5 bases not matched to a gene; V was cut back by 5 bases and J by 3 bases. CDR3 protein: CASSTGTSGEETQYF. For the CDR3, the DNA is TGTGCCAGCAGCACAGGGACTAGCGGAGAAGAGACCCAGTACTTC.

This clone has only a few counts. This chain links TRBV9 with TRBJ2-2; D call uncertain. The CDR3 covers 13 residues. V lost 0 bases and J lost 3, with 3 bases in between. Germline V gene data show CDR1 as SGDLS and CDR2 as YYNGEE. DNA for the CDR3: TGTGCCAGCAGCGTAGTCGACACCGGGGAGCTGTTTTTT. Translating it yields CASSVVDTGELFF. The variable domain in full, completed from reference TRBV9 and TRBJ2-2, reads DSGVTQTPKHLITATGQRVTLRCSPRSGDLSVYWYQQSLDQGLQFLIQYYNGEERAKGNILERFSAQQFPDLHSELNLSSLELGDSALYFCASSVVDTGELFFGEGSRLTVL.

This clone has just a few counts. The chain recombines TRBV2 with TRBJ2-1, with 13 positions matching TRBD2. Germline CDR1 reads SNHLY; CDR2 reads FYNNEI. CDR3 length: 17 amino acids. V was pared by 5 bases and J by 8 bases, with 12 bases of the junction left unmatched. The CDR3 sequence: CASSIQGLAGPRDEQFF. The CDR3 nucleotides read TGTGCCAGCAGTATACAGGGACTAGCGGGGCCTAGGGATGAGCAGTTCTTC.

V is TRBV4-1 and J is TRBJ2-7, with TRBD1 matching over 8 bases. V shed 1 base and J 5 bases; nucleotides not matched to a gene: 16. The CDR3 length is 18 residues. The germline V gene has CDR1 MGHRA and CDR2 YSYEKL. Here the CDR3 reads CASSQAGLVGQGQHEQYF. In DNA, the CDR3 is TGCGCCAGCAGCCAAGCGGGTCTAGTAGGACAGGGACAACACGAGCAGTACTTC.

The gene calls are TRBV28 and TRBJ2-7; 7 bases fit TRBD1. The CDR3 runs 15 residues. CDR1 and CDR2 from the germline V gene are MDHEN and SYDVKM. Trimming at V came to 5 bases and at J to 3 bases, leaving 10 bases not matched to a gene. CDR3 in amino acids: CASSARDRKIYEQYF. In DNA form, the CDR3 reads TGTGCCAGCAGTGCCCGGGACAGAAAAATCTACGAGCAGTACTTC. Full variable domain (remainder filled in from reference TRBV28 and TRBJ2-7): DVKVTQSSRYLVKRTGEKVFLECVQDMDHENMFWYRQDPGLGLRLIYFSYDVKMKEKGDIPEGYSVSREKKERFSLILESASTNQTSMYLCASSARDRKIYEQYFGPGTRLTVT.

The rearrangement joins TRBV7-6 to TRBJ1-1; D ambiguous. Trimming pared 4 bases from V and 4 bases from J, leaving 16 bases between. The germline gives CDR1 SGHVS, CDR2 FNYEAQ. This CDR3 has 15 amino acids. CDR3 DNA: TGTGCCAGCAGCTCCCTGCCGGCAGGTACCACTGAAGCTTTCTTT. As protein: CASSSLPAGTTEAFF.

The J gene is TRBJ2-3, the V gene TRBV4-1; 13 nucleotides align to TRBD2. The CDR3 is 17 residues long. The germline gives CDR1 MGHRA, CDR2 YSYEKL. V lost 1 base, J lost 8 bases, and 9 bases stayed unmatched. The CDR3 region has the DNA TGCGCCAGCAGCCAAGCCGGGACTAGCGGGGCGCTGAGTACGCAGTATTTT. It specifies CASSQAGTSGALSTQYF.

The chain links TRBV15 to TRBJ1-2; a possible D gene is TRBD1 (5 bases). This CDR3 contains 15 residues. V lost 0 bases to trimming and J lost 5 bases, with 13 bases between them. Germline lookup yields CDR1 LNHNV and CDR2 YYDKDF (reference sequence). DNA for the CDR3: TGTGCCACCAGCAGAGATACCAGGGAAAAATATGGCTACACCTTC. The encoded protein is CATSRDTREKYGYTF.

J is TRBJ2-7 and V is TRBV23-1; D unresolved. TRBV23-1 is an ORF, and what it does is uncertain. This CDR3 is 14 amino acids long. The V and J ends lost 6 bases and 2 bases respectively, with 14 bases between them. CDR3 in amino acids: CASSPSRTTYEQYF. Written as DNA, the CDR3 is TGCGCCAGCAGCCCCTCGCGTACTACCTACGAGCAGTACTTC.

The chain employs TRBV27 and TRBJ2-3; maybe TRBD2 (6 bases). The germline V and J ends were trimmed by 9 bases and 0 bases, with 16 bases remaining between them. Germline V gives CDR1 MNHEY, CDR2 SMNVEV (reference sequence). CDR3 size: 15 residues. CDR3 loop: CASSGRSMSTDTQYF. The CDR3 region has the DNA TGTGCCAGTAGCGGAAGATCAATGAGCACAGATACGCAGTATTTT.

The chain recombines TRBV27 with TRBJ2-7; 8 positions match TRBD2. The J segment lost 6 bases and the V segment lost 5 bases, leaving 15 bases of the junction unmatched. Per the germline V gene, CDR1 is MNHEY and CDR2 is SMNVEV (reference sequence). The CDR3 runs 16 residues. Here the CDR3 DNA reads TGTGCCAGCAGTCCCGCGGGAGGACGATTTTTCTTCGAGCAGTACTTC. Its protein product is CASSPAGGRFFFEQYF.

The V gene is TRBV18, the J gene TRBJ2-7; TRBD1 aligns across 7 bases. J gave up 3 bases and V 2 bases, and 7 bases lay outside the gene matches. The CDR3 totals 15 residues. The germline V gene has CDR1 KGHSH and CDR2 LQKENI. This CDR3 reads CASSPKTGRFYEQYF. The CDR3 DNA sequence: TGTGCCAGCTCACCAAAGACAGGGCGATTCTACGAGCAGTACTTC.

This chain joins TRBV9 and TRBJ2-3; tentative D call: TRBD2 (5 bases). V was cut by 0 bases and J by 1 base, with 12 bases left in between. CDR1 is SGDLS and CDR2 is YYNGEE in the germline V gene. This CDR3 contains 16 residues. The CDR3 sequence is CASSVAPSLRTDTQYF. The DNA of the CDR3 is TGTGCCAGCAGCGTAGCCCCTAGCTTACGCACAGATACGCAGTATTTT.

This clone is a singleton in its sample. This chain uses TRBV5-4 with TRBJ2-7; 8 positions agree with TRBD1. The length of the CDR3 is 14 residues. Per germline, CDR1 SGHNT and CDR2 YYREEE (reference sequence). V shed 4 bases, J shed 4 bases, and the junction held 7 bases outside the gene matches. CDR3 DNA: TGTGCCAGCAGCGCAGGGACAGGATTATACGAGCAGTACTTC. As protein: CASSAGTGLYEQYF. Full variable domain (missing parts from reference TRBV5-4 and TRBJ2-7): ETGVTQSPTHLIKTRGQQVTLRCSSQSGHNTVSWYQQALGQGPQFIFQYYREEENGRGNFPPRFSGLQFPNYSSELNVNALELDDSALYLCASSAGTGLYEQYFGPGTRLTVT.